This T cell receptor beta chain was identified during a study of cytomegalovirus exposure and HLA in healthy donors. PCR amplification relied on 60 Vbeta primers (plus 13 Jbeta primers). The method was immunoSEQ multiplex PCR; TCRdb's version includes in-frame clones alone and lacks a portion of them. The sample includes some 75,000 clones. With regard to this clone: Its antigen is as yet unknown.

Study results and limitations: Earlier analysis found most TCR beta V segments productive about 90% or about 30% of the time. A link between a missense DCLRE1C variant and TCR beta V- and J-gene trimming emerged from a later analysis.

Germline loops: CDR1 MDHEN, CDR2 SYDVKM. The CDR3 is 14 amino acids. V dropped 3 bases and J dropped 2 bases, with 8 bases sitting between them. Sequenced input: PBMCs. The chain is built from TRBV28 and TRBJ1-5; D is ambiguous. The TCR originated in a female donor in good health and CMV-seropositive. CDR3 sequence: CASSFGQRNQPQHF. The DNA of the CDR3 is TGTGCCAGCAGTTTTGGGCAGCGCAATCAGCCCCAGCATTTT.